The present TCR beta chain was sequenced within a study of blood T cells in healthy people across ages. Germline CDR1 is SGHRS and CDR2 is YFSETQ. The CDR3 sequence is 16 residues long. V was trimmed by 4 bases and J by 3 bases, leaving 20 bases between them. Primers used in a second PCR of about 6 to 11 cycles were a sample-barcoded 5' primer and a J-beta primer mix. From the 5' RACE reads, TCRdb called clonotypes with MiXCR, one entry per CDR3 protein. The sample holds around 1.7 million distinct CDR3 sequences; under 30% are singletons and the top ten take roughly 8%. This clonotype was picked up many times.

The sequenced material came from blood. The TCR sequence derives from a woman in her 30s in good health. This chain links TRBV5-1 with TRBJ2-7; D uncertain. In nucleotides, the CDR3 is TGCGCCAGCAGCCCCCTTTTAGAGGAGACAAACTACGAGCAGTACTTC. Translated: CASSPLLEETNYEQYF.